This T cell receptor beta chain was captured by sequencing in a study of PD-1 blockade in classical Hodgkin lymphoma. The repertoire was sequenced with immunoSEQ multiplex PCR; TCRdb's copy has only in-frame clones and lacks some. The data contain more than 25,000 clones, around 90% of them singletons. Time point: newly diagnosed, previously untreated cHL patient sample. With magnetic negative selection, CD4+ T cells were purified from PBMCs that had been thawed. This clone occurred once. This CDR3 has 15 residues. CDR1 is LNHDA and CDR2 is SQIVND in the germline V gene (reference sequence). J gave up 2 bases and V 6 bases, and 10 bases lay outside the gene matches.

The chain joins TRBV19 to TRBJ2-7; TRBD1 matches at 7 bases. The sequence was obtained from a human donor with classical Hodgkin lymphoma. Sequencing was carried out using CD4+ T cells from blood. The CDR3 DNA follows: TGTGCCAGTAGCATCGAGGGACAGCAAGCCTACGAGCAGTACTTC. Encoded protein: CASSIEGQQAYEQYF.